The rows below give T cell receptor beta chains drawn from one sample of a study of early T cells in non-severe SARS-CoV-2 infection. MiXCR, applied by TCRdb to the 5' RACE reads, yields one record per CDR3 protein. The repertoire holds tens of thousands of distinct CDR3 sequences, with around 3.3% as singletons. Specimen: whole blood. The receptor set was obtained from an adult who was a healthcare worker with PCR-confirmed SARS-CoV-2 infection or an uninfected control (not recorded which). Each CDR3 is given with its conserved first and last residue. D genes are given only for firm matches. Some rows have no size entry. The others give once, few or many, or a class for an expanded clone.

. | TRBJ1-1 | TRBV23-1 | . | CASRLARQAFF | TGCGCCAGCCGATTAGCAAGGCAGGCTTTCTTT
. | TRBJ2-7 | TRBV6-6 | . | CASNDGTNYEQYF | TGTGCCAGCAACGACGGGACAAACTACGAGCAGTACTTC
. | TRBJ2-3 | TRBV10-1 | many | CASSEQGGDTQYF | TGCGCCAGCAGTGAGCAGGGAGGAGATACGCAGTATTTT
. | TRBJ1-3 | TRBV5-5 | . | CASSFRDIGNTIYF | TGTGCCAGCAGCTTCCGGGACATTGGAAACACCATATATTTT
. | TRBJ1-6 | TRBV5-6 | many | CASSQGTTRNSPLHF | TGTGCCAGCAGCCAAGGAACAACACGTAATTCACCCCTCCACTTT
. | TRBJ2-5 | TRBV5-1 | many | CASSLQSGQETQYF | TGCGCCAGCAGCTTGCAAAGCGGGCAAGAGACCCAGTACTTC
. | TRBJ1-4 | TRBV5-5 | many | CASSLVSSVRKLFF | TGTGCCAGCAGCTTGGTATCTTCGGTCCGAAAACTGTTTTTT
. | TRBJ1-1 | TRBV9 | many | CASSVGTSAEAFF | TGTGCCAGCAGCGTAGGGACGAGCGCTGAAGCTTTCTTT
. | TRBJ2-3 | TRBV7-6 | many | CASRDSRTDTQYF | TGTGCCAGCAGGGACAGCCGCACAGATACGCAGTATTTT
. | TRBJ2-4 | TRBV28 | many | CASRDSGDPLLAKNIQYF | TGTGCCAGCAGGGACTCGGGAGACCCCCTTCTAGCCAAAAACATTCAGTACTTC
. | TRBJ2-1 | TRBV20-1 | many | CSARDPGGYAYNEQFF | TGCAGTGCTAGAGACCCAGGGGGGTACGCCTACAATGAGCAGTTCTTC
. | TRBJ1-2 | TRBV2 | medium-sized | CASSEGAGDIYGYTF | TGTGCCAGCAGTGAAGGGGCAGGGGATATCTATGGCTACACCTTC
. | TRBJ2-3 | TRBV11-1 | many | CASSLRTTDTQYF | TGTGCCAGCAGCCTGAGGACCACAGATACGCAGTATTTT
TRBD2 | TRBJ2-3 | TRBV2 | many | CASGFRAGGSTDTQYF | TGTGCCAGCGGCTTTAGGGCGGGAGGGTCAACAGATACGCAGTATTTT
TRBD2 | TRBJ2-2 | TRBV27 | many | CASTGLAGANGELFF | TGTGCCAGCACCGGACTAGCGGGAGCGAACGGGGAGCTGTTTTTT
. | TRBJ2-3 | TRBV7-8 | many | CASSPYRADTQYF | TGTGCCAGCAGCCCCTACCGGGCAGATACGCAGTATTTT
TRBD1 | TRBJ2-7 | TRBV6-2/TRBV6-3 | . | CASSTRDRASYEQYF | TGTGCCAGCAGTACCCGGGACAGGGCCTCCTACGAGCAGTACTTC
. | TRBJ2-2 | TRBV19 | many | CASSISRTRDTGELFF | TGTGCCAGTAGTATCAGCAGGACGAGGGACACCGGGGAGCTGTTTTTT
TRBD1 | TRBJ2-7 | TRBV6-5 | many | CASSYSTGLREQYF | TGTGCCAGCAGTTACTCGACAGGGTTAAGGGAGCAGTACTTC